This T cell receptor (beta chain) was captured in a study of shared T cell receptors in the human thymus. Sequencing used immunoSEQ multiplex PCR; TCRdb keeps in-frame clones, though not all of them. Of hundreds of thousands of clones listed, roughly 90% are singletons. Germline lookup yields CDR1 SGHAT and CDR2 FQNNGV. The CDR3 length is 13 residues. Trimming stripped 3 bases from V and 6 bases from J, with 11 bases between. These data also featured in a second study, about human thymus T cells. Per that study: Donor material was obtained from healthy Finnish infants undergoing corrective surgery for congenital heart defects. Resections from corrective heart surgery supplied the thymus tissue. Apparent bias marked the V and J gene usage of thymic and blood repertoires. Related research found strongly overlapping thymic repertoires in unrelated individuals.

Sequencing was done on a sample of thymocytes. The chain recombines TRBV11-2 with TRBJ2-5, with D uncertain. The receptor was derived from a boy under three years old with a congenital heart defect. For the CDR3, the DNA is TGTGCCAGCAGCTTCGGGTTTATAAAGACCCAGTACTTC. Amino acid sequence: CASSFGFIKTQYF.